This TCR beta chain was identified during a study of T cells in Graves' hyperthyroidism and ophthalmopathy (dated by TCRdb to between 2018 and 2021). The study in broad terms: Peripheral blood samples were taken at the time of initial diagnosis, prior to any treatment. To identify distinguishing TCR V-J signatures, a discovery cohort of around 100 patients was used, comprising 40 to 45 with Graves' ophthalmopathy and approximately 57 with stable Graves' hyperthyroidism. Whether ophthalmopathy could be predicted prospectively was tested in an independent validation cohort made up of 18 to 20 hyperthyroidism patients plus 17 patients who later progressed to ophthalmopathy. For training and testing, the 100 or so patients in the discovery cohort were randomly divided in a 7:3 ratio. In roughly six Graves' hyperthyroidism patients, the study also compared T-cell repertoires from thyroid tissue with T-cell repertoires from blood. Following sampling, methimazole starting at 30 mg daily was given to hyperthyroidism patients, and high-dose intravenous methylprednisolone was given to ophthalmopathy patients. According to the paper, TCR Vbeta CDR3 sequencing was carried out on approximately 140 peripheral blood samples, which came from 40 to 45 ophthalmopathy, 75 to 80 hyperthyroidism and around 17 progressor patients. General conclusions and limits of the study: In cross-validation, a model built on a 13 V-J signature told ophthalmopathy apart from stable hyperthyroidism with 87.88% sensitivity and around 84% specificity, and in testing the same model reached 80%/75%. In validation, the model predicted progression to ophthalmopathy a median of about 5.9 months before onset, with about 70% sensitivity and just under 75% specificity. No statistical method was used to fix the sample size in advance, and group allocation was not hidden from the investigators. Most expanded thyroid clonotypes (frequency above 0.001) were also found in blood, which suggests that blood repertoires may mirror thyroid immune responses.

The TCR beta CDR3 regions were amplified from RNA transcripts. The first round of RT-PCR for the TCR CDR3 was performed with the HTBI primer set and the Qiagen OneStep RT-PCR kit. Libraries were constructed in a second round of multiplex PCR, after which size selection and purification were performed. The libraries were sequenced on an Illumina HiSeq2000 using paired-end 100 bp reads. For the original study's pipeline: SOAPnuke was used to process the raw data, with reads discarded if the reads contained adapters or uncalled bases, had a mean Phred below 15, or lacked an exact constant-primer or identifier match. COPE v1.2.5 was used to merge the high-quality paired reads, and each unique nucleotide sequence was defined as a clonotype. Clonotypes were aligned to IMGT TRBV, TRBD and TRBJ reference segments using MiTCR v1.1. The analysis was restricted to V-J combinations with a frequency above 0.0001, which together covered roughly 99% of the repertoires. The TCS score was defined as F50 (clonal expansion) divided by E x V (chaos), with BLOSUM62-based TCRdist calculated between CDR3 peptides within each V-J. Welch's t-statistics and random forest reduced fewer than 550 V-J features to about 13, which were used in a naive Bayes classifier (R e1071). The raw public data were reprocessed by TCRdb itself: fastp quality trimming at Q25, MiXCR clonotype calling, in-frame beta chains only. Identical CDR3 proteins give one entry, which carries the most common genes and DNA. The V and J calls shown here were made by TCRdb, not taken from the authors' results. The sample includes around 300,000 distinct CDR3 sequences, with roughly 22% observed a single time. The ten largest clonotypes hold 64% of the sample.

Including cysteine and phenylalanine, the CDR3 has 16 amino acids. Of the read, only the CDR3 DNA is kept; its 48 bases are in frame from base 1. Via the germline V gene, CDR1 is MNHGY and CDR2 SVAAGI. At the junction V is shortened by 2 bases and J by 0 bases, with 8 bases in between. Moderately to severely active disease, a Clinical Activity Score of at least 3, a NOSPECS grade of at least 4, and a duration under 3 months were present in ophthalmopathy patients. Exclusion was applied to patients with uncontrolled infections, other autoimmune diseases, pregnancy or lactation. Diagnoses relied on clinical symptoms, serum thyroxine and TRAb, thyroid ultrasound and orbital computed tomography. Ficoll-Paque density gradient centrifugation was used to isolate PBMCs from about 9.4 ml of fresh peripheral blood. Total RNA was extracted using Trizol reagent, and RNA quality was assessed on an Agilent 2100 Bioanalyzer.

As to this clonotype: No cognate antigen has been identified for it. Base qualities were left out, and no much larger clone turns up one base away.

The TCR was taken from a man aged 30 to 45 with Graves' ophthalmopathy. Sequencing input: blood. The rearrangement combines TRBV6-9 with TRBJ1-6; TRBD1 is perhaps the D gene, given 5 matching bases. The CDR3 sequence is CASSYQGSSYNSPLHF. The sequence in DNA is TGTGCCAGCAGTTATCAGGGCAGCTCCTATAATTCACCCCTCCACTTT.